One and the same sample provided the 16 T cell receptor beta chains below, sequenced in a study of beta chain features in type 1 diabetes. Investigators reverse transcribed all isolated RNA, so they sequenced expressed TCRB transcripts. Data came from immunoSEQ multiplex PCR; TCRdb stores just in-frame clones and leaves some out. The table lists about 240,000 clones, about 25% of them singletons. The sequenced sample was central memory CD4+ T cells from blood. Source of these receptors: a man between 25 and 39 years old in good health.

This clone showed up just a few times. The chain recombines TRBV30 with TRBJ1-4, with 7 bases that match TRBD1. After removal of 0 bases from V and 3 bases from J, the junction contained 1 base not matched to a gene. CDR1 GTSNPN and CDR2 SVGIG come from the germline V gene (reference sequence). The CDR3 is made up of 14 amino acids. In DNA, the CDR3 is TGTGCCTGGAGTGTCGGGACAGCTAATGAAAAACTGTTTTTT. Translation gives CAWSVGTANEKLFF.

CDR3 sequence (DNA): TGTGCCAGCTCGCAGGCCCTAGAGGAGACCCAGTACTTC. It encodes CASSQALEETQYF. The chain is built from TRBV18 and TRBJ2-5; the D is unclear. Germline loops: CDR1 KGHSH, CDR2 LQKENI. This CDR3 contains 13 residues. V gave up 6 bases and J gave up 5 bases, with 13 bases separating them.

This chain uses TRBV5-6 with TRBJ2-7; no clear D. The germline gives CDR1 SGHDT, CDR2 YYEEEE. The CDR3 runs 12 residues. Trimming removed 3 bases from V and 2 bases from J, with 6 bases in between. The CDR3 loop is CASSSSPYEQYF. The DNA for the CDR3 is TGTGCCAGCAGCTCCAGCCCCTACGAGCAGTACTTC. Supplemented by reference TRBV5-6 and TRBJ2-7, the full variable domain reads DAGVTQSPTHLIKTRGQQVTLRCSPKSGHDTVSWYQQALGQGPQFIFQYYEEEERQRGNFPDRFSGHQFPNYSSELNVNALLLGDSALYLCASSSSPYEQYFGPGTRLTVT.

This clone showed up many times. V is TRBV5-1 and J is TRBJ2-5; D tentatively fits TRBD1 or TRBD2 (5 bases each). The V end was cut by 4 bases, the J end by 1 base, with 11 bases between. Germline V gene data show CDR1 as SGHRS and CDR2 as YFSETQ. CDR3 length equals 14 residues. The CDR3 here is CASSAGTLQETQYF. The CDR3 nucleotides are TGCGCCAGCAGCGCCGGGACGCTCCAAGAGACCCAGTACTTC.

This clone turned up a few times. The CDR3 spells CASSDTQGGSGANVLTF. CDR3 DNA sequence: TGTGCCAGCAGTGACACCCAAGGGGGTTCTGGGGCCAACGTCCTGACTTTC. The chain employs TRBV14 and TRBJ2-6; TRBD1 might be the D (6 bases). Trimming pared 6 bases from V and 1 base from J, leaving 16 bases between. The CDR3 has 17 residues. CDR1 and CDR2 (germline): SGHDN, FVKESK. Complete variable domain (other parts from reference TRBV14 and TRBJ2-6): EAGVTQFPSHSVIEKGQTVTLRCDPISGHDNLYWYRRVMGKEIKFLLHFVKESKQDESGMPNNRFLAERTGGTYSTLKVQPAELEDSGVYFCASSDTQGGSGANVLTFGAGSRLTVL.

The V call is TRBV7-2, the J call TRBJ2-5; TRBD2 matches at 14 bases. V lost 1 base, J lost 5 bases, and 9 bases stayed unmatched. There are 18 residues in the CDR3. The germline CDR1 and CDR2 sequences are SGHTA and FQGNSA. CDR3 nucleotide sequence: TGTGCCAGCAGCTTAGTTGGGACTAGCGGGGGTTCTCGTGAGACCCAGTACTTC. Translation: CASSLVGTSGGSRETQYF.

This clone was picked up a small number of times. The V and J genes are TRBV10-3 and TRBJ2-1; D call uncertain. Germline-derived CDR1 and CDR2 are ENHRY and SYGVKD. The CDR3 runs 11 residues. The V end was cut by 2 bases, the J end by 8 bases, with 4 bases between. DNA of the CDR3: TGTGCCATCAGTGAGGTGGATGAGCAGTTCTTC. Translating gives CAISEVDEQFF.

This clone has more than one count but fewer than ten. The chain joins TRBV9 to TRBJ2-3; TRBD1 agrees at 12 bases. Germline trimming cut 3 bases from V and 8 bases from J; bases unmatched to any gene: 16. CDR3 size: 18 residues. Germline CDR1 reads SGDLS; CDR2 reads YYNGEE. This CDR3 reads CASSGGGAGTGGLGTQYF. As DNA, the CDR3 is TGTGCCAGCAGCGGCGGAGGGGCCGGGACAGGGGGCCTAGGTACGCAGTATTTT.

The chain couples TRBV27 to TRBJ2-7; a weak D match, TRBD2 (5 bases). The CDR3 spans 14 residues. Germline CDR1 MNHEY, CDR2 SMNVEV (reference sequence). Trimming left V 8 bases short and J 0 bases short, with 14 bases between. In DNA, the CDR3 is TGTGCCAGCTCGGCTAGCTCCTTCTCCTACGAGCAGTACTTC. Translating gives CASSASSFSYEQYF.

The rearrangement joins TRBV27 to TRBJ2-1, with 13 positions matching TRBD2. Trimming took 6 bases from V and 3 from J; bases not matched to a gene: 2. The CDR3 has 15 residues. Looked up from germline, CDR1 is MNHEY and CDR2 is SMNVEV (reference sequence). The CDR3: CASRGLAGYYNEQFF. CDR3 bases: TGTGCCAGCAGGGGACTAGCGGGGTACTACAATGAGCAGTTCTTC.

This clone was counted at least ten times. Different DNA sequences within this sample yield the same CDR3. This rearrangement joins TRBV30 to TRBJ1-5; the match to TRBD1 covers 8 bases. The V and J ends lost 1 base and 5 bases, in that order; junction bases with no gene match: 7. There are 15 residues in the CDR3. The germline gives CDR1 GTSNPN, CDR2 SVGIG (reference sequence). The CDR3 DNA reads TGTGCCTGGAGTGCTCGGACAGGGAGAGATCAGCCCCAGCATTTT. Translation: CAWSARTGRDQPQHF.

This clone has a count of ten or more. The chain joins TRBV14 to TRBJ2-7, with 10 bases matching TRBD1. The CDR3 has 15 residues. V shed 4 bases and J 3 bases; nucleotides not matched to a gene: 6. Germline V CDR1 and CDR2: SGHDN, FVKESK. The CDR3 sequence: CASSLPGTGVYEQYF. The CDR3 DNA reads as TGTGCCAGCAGCCTCCCCGGGACAGGGGTCTACGAGCAGTACTTC.

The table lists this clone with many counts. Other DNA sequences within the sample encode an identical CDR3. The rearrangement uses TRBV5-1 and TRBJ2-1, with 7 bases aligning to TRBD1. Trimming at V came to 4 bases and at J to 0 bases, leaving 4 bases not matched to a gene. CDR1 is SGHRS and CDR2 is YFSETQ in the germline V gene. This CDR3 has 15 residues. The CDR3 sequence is CASSLTGSSYNEQFF. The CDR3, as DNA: TGCGCCAGCAGCCTGACAGGGAGCTCCTACAATGAGCAGTTCTTC.

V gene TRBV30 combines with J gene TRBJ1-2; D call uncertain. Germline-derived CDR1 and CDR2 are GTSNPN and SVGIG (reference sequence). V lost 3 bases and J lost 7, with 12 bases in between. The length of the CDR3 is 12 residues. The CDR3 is CAWRLSIGGYTF. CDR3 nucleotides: TGTGCCTGGAGACTATCTATCGGTGGCTACACCTTC.

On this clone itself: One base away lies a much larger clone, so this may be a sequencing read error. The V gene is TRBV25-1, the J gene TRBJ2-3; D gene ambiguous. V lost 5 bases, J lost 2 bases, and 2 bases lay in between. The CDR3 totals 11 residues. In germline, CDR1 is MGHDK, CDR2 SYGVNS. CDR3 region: CASSTTDTQYF. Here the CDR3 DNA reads TGTGCCAGCAGTACCACAGATACGCAGTATTTT.

The CDR3 protein is CSVETHIYGYTF. CDR3 coding DNA: TGCAGCGTAGAGACGCACATCTATGGCTACACCTTC. J is TRBJ1-2 and V is TRBV29-1; D not resolved. The CDR3 loop spans 12 amino acids. V gave up 6 bases and J gave up 4 bases, with 12 bases separating them. The germline gives CDR1 SQVTM, CDR2 ANQGSEA.